This TCR beta chain was identified during a study of early T cells in non-severe SARS-CoV-2 infection. Study information: Unsorted whole-blood RNA was sequenced in bulk, leaving chains unpaired.

MiXCR, run by TCRdb on the 5' RACE reads, gives a single entry per CDR3 protein. The sample includes 100,000 to 130,000 distinct CDR3 sequences, about 12% of them seen just once. V lost 5 bases and J 2 bases, leaving 12 bases between the germline ends. CDR3 size: 15 residues. The germline V gene has CDR1 SGHAT and CDR2 FQNNGV. This clonotype has a handful of counts. The sample consisted of whole blood. This sequence was found in an adult who was a healthcare worker with PCR-confirmed SARS-CoV-2 infection or an uninfected control (not recorded which). V usage is TRBV11-2 and J usage is TRBJ2-2, with D tentatively TRBD1 (6 bases). For the CDR3, the DNA is TGTGCCAGCAGCCGACGACAGGTCAACACCGGGGAGCTGTTTTTT. As protein: CASSRRQVNTGELFF.